This is a list of T cell receptor beta chains from one sample in a study of T cells in localized non-small cell lung cancer. Generated by immunoSEQ multiplex PCR, the TCRdb table keeps only in-frame clones and is missing some. This sample has about 14,000 clones, with more than 80% found just once. The material sequenced was peripheral blood, taken before any cancer treatment. The receptors derive from a woman aged 35 to 69 with stage I lung adenocarcinoma. The CDR3 runs from the conserved cysteine through the conserved F or W. A D gene is named only where the DNA matches it firmly. Size is omitted from some rows. Given values are once, few, many or a class for expanded clones.

j_gene | v_gene | abundance | d_gene | CDR3aa | CDR3nt
TRBJ1-2 | TRBV30 | - | - | CAWTHKANYGYTF | TGTGCCTGGACACACAAGGCAAACTATGGCTACACCTTC
TRBJ2-1 | TRBV2 | - | - | CASSEQRSSYNEQFF | TGTGCCAGCAGTGAACAGCGGAGCTCCTACAATGAGCAGTTCTTC
TRBJ2-3 | TRBV4-1 | - | - | CASSQDSGLSTDTQYF | TGCGCCAGCAGCCAAGATTCGGGTTTGAGCACAGATACGCAGTATTTT
TRBJ1-5 | TRBV18 | - | - | CASSVEHSNQPQHF | TGTGCCAGCTCTGTAGAGCATAGCAATCAGCCCCAGCATTTT
TRBJ1-6 | TRBV4-2 | - | - | CASSQDFVGNSPLHF | TGTGCCAGCAGCCAAGATTTCGTTGGGAATTCACCCCTCCACTTT
TRBJ2-5 | TRBV18 | - | - | CASSPVGGSGETQYF | TGTGCCAGCTCACCTGTCGGGGGCTCGGGAGAGACCCAGTACTTC
TRBJ1-1 | TRBV2 | - | - | CASSELGEPNTEAFF | TGTGCCAGCAGTGAATTAGGGGAACCGAACACTGAAGCTTTCTTT
TRBJ1-2 | TRBV18 | - | - | CASSPPYPGAGYTF | TGTGCCAGCTCACCCCCATATCCAGGCGCGGGCTACACCTTC
TRBJ1-2 | TRBV19 | - | - | CASSPRRVSGYTF | TGTGCCAGTAGCCCCCGTCGGGTTAGTGGCTACACCTTC
TRBJ1-1 | TRBV6-1 | - | TRBD1 | CASSGSGGALEAFF | TGTGCCAGCAGTGGGTCAGGGGGCGCCCTCGAAGCTTTCTTT
TRBJ2-7 | TRBV5-6 | - | TRBD2 | CASSLVTSGVYEQYF | TGTGCCAGCAGCTTGGTCACTAGCGGGGTCTACGAGCAGTACTTC
TRBJ2-1 | TRBV4-2 | - | - | CASSQDLGGEQFF | TGTGCCAGCAGCCAAGACCTCGGGGGTGAGCAGTTCTTC
TRBJ2-3 | TRBV27 | - | TRBD2 | CASSSLAGGSTDTQYF | TGTGCCAGCAGTTCGCTAGCGGGGGGGAGCACAGATACGCAGTATTTT
TRBJ2-5 | TRBV7-8 | - | TRBD1 | CASSYRGLGTGRETQYF | TGTGCCAGCAGCTACAGGGGGCTGGGGACTGGGCGGGAGACCCAGTACTTC
TRBJ2-3 | TRBV6-7 | - | - | CASSSTTDTQYF | TGTGCCAGCAGTTCCACTACAGATACGCAGTATTTT
TRBJ2-3 | TRBV2 | - | TRBD1 | CASSGRGQGALPQYF | TGTGCCAGCAGCGGAAGGGGACAGGGGGCTCTCCCTCAGTATTTT
TRBJ2-4 | TRBV2 | - | - | CASSVGGAAKNIQYF | TGTGCCAGCAGTGTGGGGGGCGCAGCCAAAAACATTCAGTACTTC
TRBJ2-7 | TRBV4-1 | - | TRBD1 | CASSQMGQGVNEQYF | TGCGCCAGCAGCCAGATGGGACAGGGGGTCAACGAGCAGTACTTC
TRBJ1-5 | TRBV7-2 | - | TRBD1 | CASSYRDRIHQPQHF | TGTGCCAGCAGCTACCGGGACAGAATTCATCAGCCCCAGCATTTT
TRBJ2-3 | TRBV7-3 | - | TRBD2 | CASSAWTSGSSDTQYF | TGTGCCAGCAGCGCCTGGACTAGCGGGTCCTCAGATACGCAGTATTTT
TRBJ2-2 | TRBV29-1 | - | - | CSVDVRASTGELFF | TGCAGCGTTGATGTGAGGGCGAGCACCGGGGAGCTGTTTTTT
TRBJ2-3 | TRBV11-2 | - | - | CASSLMSGDTQYF | TGTGCCAGCAGTCTCATGAGTGGAGATACGCAGTATTTT
TRBJ2-7 | TRBV2 | few | TRBD1 | CASRLNTGEPGEQYF | TGTGCCAGCAGACTTAATACAGGGGAACCTGGCGAGCAGTACTTC
TRBJ1-3 | TRBV30 | - | - | CAWSVGQASGNTIYF | TGTGCCTGGAGTGTTGGTCAGGCCTCTGGAAACACCATATATTTT
TRBJ2-2 | TRBV5-1 | once | - | CASSLDELNTGELFF | TGCGCCAGCAGCTTGGACGAATTGAACACCGGGGAGCTGTTTTTT
TRBJ1-2 | TRBV6-5 | - | - | CASSYDAGQKIYGYTF | TGTGCCAGCAGTTACGACGCGGGACAAAAGATTTATGGCTACACCTTC
TRBJ1-6 | TRBV2 | few | TRBD1 | CASSTGQNNSPLHF | TGTGCCAGCAGCACGGGACAGAATAATTCACCCCTCCACTTT
TRBJ2-6 | TRBV7-3 | - | TRBD1 | CASSLEQGTGANVLTF | TGTGCCAGCAGCTTAGAACAGGGGACGGGGGCCAACGTCCTGACTTTC
TRBJ2-3 | TRBV5-4 | - | - | CASSFRQGSDTQYF | TGTGCCAGCAGCTTCCGCCAGGGATCAGATACGCAGTATTTT
TRBJ2-5 | TRBV9 | - | - | CASSVVGTFSETQYF | TGTGCCAGCAGCGTAGTTGGGACATTTAGCGAGACCCAGTACTTC
TRBJ1-4 | TRBV30 | - | - | CACDLGGSEKLFF | TGTGCCTGTGACCTGGGGGGAAGTGAAAAACTGTTTTTT
TRBJ1-4 | TRBV6-1 | - | - | CASSEGPYEKLFF | TGTGCCAGCAGTGAAGGACCGTATGAAAAACTGTTTTTT
TRBJ2-5 | TRBV5-1 | - | - | CASSLVGGVKETQYF | TGCGCCAGCAGCTTGGTAGGGGGGGTGAAAGAGACCCAGTACTTC
TRBJ1-2 | TRBV5-4 | - | - | CASSLVGVPLAGYTF | TGTGCCAGCAGCTTGGTCGGGGTTCCCTTAGCTGGCTACACCTTC
TRBJ1-6 | TRBV2 | once | - | CASTGRNNSPLHF | TGTGCCAGCACAGGCAGAAACAATTCACCCCTCCACTTT
TRBJ1-1 | TRBV28 | - | - | CASKGMNTEAFF | TGTGCCAGCAAGGGCATGAACACTGAAGCTTTCTTT